The clone carrying this T cell receptor beta chain occurred once. Its antigen is still unknown. The sample comes from a study of a mutant IDH1 vaccine in newly diagnosed glioma. Study-level background: Patients got radiotherapy, temozolomide, or both beforehand, and most got both.

Profiled with immunoSEQ multiplex PCR; TCRdb holds only in-frame clones, not every one. The sample yields tens of thousands of clones, around 90% seen once. The trim removed 5 bases at V and 5 bases at J, leaving 8 bases unmatched. The CDR3 extends over 16 amino acids. From germline, CDR1 is SGHVS and CDR2 FQNEAQ. Time point here: week 11, during vaccination. Each dose delivered 300 ug of mutant IDH1 20-mer peptide subcutaneously with imiquimod. The sample was PBMCs, taken from a glioma patient whose treatment included an IDH1 peptide vaccine. The TCR sequence derives from a man aged 18 to 30 with glioma. V and J are TRBV7-8 and TRBJ2-2; 10 bases align to TRBD1. This CDR3 reads CASSPRQGARTGELFF. As DNA, the CDR3 is TGTGCCAGCAGCCCGAGACAGGGGGCAAGAACCGGGGAGCTGTTTTTT.